This T cell receptor beta chain was obtained from a study of Tregs in tolerant kidney transplant recipients. Study-wide results and caveats: Activated donor B cell expansion appeared to reveal the most relevant donor-specific TCRbeta repertoire. Validation in larger populations is needed because few patients were studied.

Trimming took off 5 bases at V and 2 bases at J, with 14 bases between the two ends. CDR3 length: 15 amino acids. Germline loops: CDR1 SSHAT, CDR2 FNYEAQ (reference sequence). TCRdb's table, derived via immunoSEQ multiplex PCR, lists solely in-frame clones and lacks some. The clone table shows about 48,000 clones, with the ten largest holding 0.75% to 0.95%. Thawed PBMCs were FACS-sorted into unstimulated CD4+CD25+CD127- regulatory T cells, CD4+CD25- non-regulatory cells, CD4 and CD8 cells. Concerning this clone itself: Its antigen is currently unknown. The CDR3 extends 3 residues past the end of the read, so its final part is completed from the germline J gene.

Specimen: CD4+ T cells from blood, collected before the transplant. The TCR sequence derives from a human donor who received a combined kidney and bone marrow transplant. This chain uses TRBV7-7 with TRBJ2-3; perhaps TRBD1 as D (5 bases). The CDR3 here is CASSPQRGSTDTQYF. The sequenced CDR3 bases are TGTGCCAGCAGCCCCCAAAGGGGTTCCACAGATACG. Full variable domain (rest looked up from reference TRBV7-7 and TRBJ2-3): GAGVSQSPRYKVTKRGQDVTLRCDPISSHATLYWYQQALGQGPEFLTYFNYEAQPDKSGLPSDRFSAERPEGSISTLTIQRTEQRDSAMYRCASSPQRGSTDTQYFGPGTRLTVL.